The TCR beta chain described here comes from a study of CD8+CD57+ T cells in acquired aplastic anemia. Both TCR beta VDJ combination and CDR3 sequence profiling were carried out. Genomic DNA was the template for this profiling. TCRdb reanalysed the reads using MiXCR and keeps one entry per CDR3 protein. This sample has hundreds of thousands of distinct CDR3 sequences, with approximately 70% found just once. A note on this clonotype: Its antigen is unknown.

Trimming removed 2 bases from V and 0 bases from J, with 10 bases in between. The CDR3 is 15 residues long. Germline lookup yields CDR1 SEHNR and CDR2 FQNEAQ (reference sequence). Study-wide points: Patients and controls were found to share some 30 CD8+ CDR3 sequences.

The clonotype comes from a human donor in good health, serving as a control. The sample taken for sequencing was sorted CD4+, CD8+, or CD8+CD57+ T cells (not recorded which) from PBMCs. The genes are TRBV7-9 and TRBJ2-5; D not certain. The CDR3 DNA sequence: TGTGCCAGCAGCTTATTTACAAGCGACCAAGAGACCCAGTACTTC. Amino acid sequence: CASSLFTSDQETQYF.